Detailed here is one T cell receptor beta chain. Its antigen remains unknown. This record comes from a study of T cells in women clearing cervical HPV infection. Study information: Donors had HPV16-related CIN3 or worse; 2 had invasive cancer. Study conclusions and caveats: Richness differences could reflect unmeasured T-cell content per sample. Repertoire richness, not evenness, was significantly elevated in CIN3+ cases versus controls. Associations may precede or follow infection; HPV-specific or memory T cells were not isolated.

Sequenced by immunoSEQ multiplex PCR; TCRdb stores in-frame clones only, minus some. The record lists some 14,000 clones, of which the ten most abundant hold around 8%. This TCR was sampled from a woman aged 18-70 years with a cervical HPV16 infection that either progressed to CIN3+ or cleared (not recorded which). The sequencing input was blood buffy coat.

The covered CDR3 bases are TGTGCCAGCAGCTTGAGGGGAACA. Amino acids: CASSLRGT. The entire CDR3 protein reads CASSLRGTAFF. The gene calls are TRBV5-5 and TRBJ1-1, with D perhaps TRBD1 (5 bases). The DNA ends 3 residues before the CDR3 does, and the rest of the CDR3 is filled in from the germline J gene. This CDR3 has 11 amino acids. The germline V gene encodes CDR1 SGHKS and CDR2 YYEKEE (reference sequence).